A single sample gave rise to the 26 T cell receptor beta chains below, sequenced in a study of shared clonotypes between healthy human individuals. The assay was immunoSEQ multiplex PCR, and TCRdb's table has in-frame clones only and misses some. Among about 2.1 million clones listed, around 95% were seen once. Terminally differentiated effector memory CD45RA+ cells were excluded from the naive CD8 cells, which were CD45RO-negative and positively selected for CCR7. The specimen sequenced was naive CD8+ T cells from PBMCs. These receptors all stem from a man between 18 and 35 years old in good health. Some clones in this sample may be carry-over from other donors' samples.

V gene TRBV16 combines with J gene TRBJ1-1, with unresolved D. The CDR3 runs 14 residues. Trimming removed 4 bases from V and 0 bases from J, with 9 bases in between. Germline values: CDR1 KGHSY, CDR2 FQNENV. CDR3 sequence reads: CASSPDTLNTEAFF. Written as DNA, the CDR3 is TGTGCCAGCAGCCCAGACACCTTGAACACTGAAGCTTTCTTT.

The V gene is TRBV9, the J gene TRBJ2-1; 8 nucleotides agree with TRBD1. Trimming took 9 bases from V and 8 from J; bases not matched to a gene: 13. CDR3 length: 14 amino acids. CDR1 and CDR2 from the germline V gene are SGDLS and YYNGEE. The CDR3 loop reads CATGGGRLMDEQFF. In nucleotides, the CDR3 is TGTGCCACAGGGGGCGGACGACTTATGGATGAGCAGTTCTTC. Full variable domain (missing parts from reference TRBV9 and TRBJ2-1): DSGVTQTPKHLITATGQRVTLRCSPRSGDLSVYWYQQSLDQGLQFLIQYYNGEERAKGNILERFSAQQFPDLHSELNLSSLELGDSALYFCATGGGRLMDEQFFGPGTRLTVL.

The chain carries TRBV5-1 and TRBJ1-1; maybe TRBD1 (5 bases). This CDR3 has 14 residues. CDR1 and CDR2 from the germline V gene are SGHRS and YFSETQ. V dropped 0 bases and J dropped 2 bases, with 8 bases sitting between them. The CDR3 loop reads CASSLARGNTEAFF. The CDR3, as DNA: TGCGCCAGCAGCTTGGCTAGGGGCAACACTGAAGCTTTCTTT.

The rearrangement joins TRBV1 to TRBJ2-1; the table's D call of TRBD2 was not tested on the DNA. TRBV1 is termed a pseudogene. The CDR3 is 16 amino acids. The CDR3 DNA follows: TGCACCAGCAGCCAAGATCCGGGTAGATCCTACAATGAGCAGTTCTTC. Protein sequence: CTSSQDPGRSYNEQFF.

The chain employs TRBV7-9 and TRBJ1-1; D remains unclear. The V and J ends lost 8 bases and 4 bases respectively, with 20 bases between them. CDR3 size: 15 residues. Per germline, CDR1 SEHNR and CDR2 FQNEAQ (reference sequence). CDR3 nucleotide sequence: TGTGCCAGCGATTGGTTTCGTGCGGGTGCCACTGAAGCTTTCTTT. Translation gives CASDWFRAGATEAFF.

This clone has a single count. This chain links TRBV7-9 with TRBJ2-1, with 7 bases aligning to TRBD1. CDR3 length equals 15 residues. Germline CDR1 reads SEHNR; CDR2 reads FQNEAQ (reference sequence). After removal of 5 bases from V and 7 bases from J, the junction contained 11 bases not matched to a gene. The DNA for the CDR3 is TGTGCCAGCAGCCTCGACAGGGCCCCCGGAAATGAGCAGTTCTTC. Its translation is CASSLDRAPGNEQFF.

This rearrangement joins TRBV15 to TRBJ2-2, with TRBD1 as a possible D gene (6 bases). This CDR3 is 15 amino acids long. Germline assignment: CDR1 LNHNV and CDR2 YYDKDF (reference sequence). Trimming shortened V by 5 bases and J by 5 bases, and 15 bases separated the two germline ends. This CDR3 reads CATSPGHGLTGELFF. DNA of the CDR3: TGTGCCACCAGCCCGGGACACGGGTTAACCGGGGAGCTGTTTTTT. The full variable domain, completed using reference TRBV15 and TRBJ2-2, is DAMVIQNPRYQVTQFGKPVTLSCSQTLNHNVMYWYQQKSSQAPKLLFHYYDKDFNNEADTPDNFQSRRPNTSFCFLDIRSPGLGDTAMYLCATSPGHGLTGELFFGEGSRLTVL.

The chain has TRBV19 and TRBJ2-7; tentative D call: TRBD2 (5 bases). Trimming took 7 bases from V and 1 from J, leaving 17 bases between them. This CDR3 contains 15 residues. CDR1 and CDR2 from the germline V gene are LNHDA and SQIVND (reference sequence). This CDR3 is CASTPGRTGSYEQYF. CDR3 coding DNA: TGTGCCAGTACACCCGGGCGGACTGGATCCTACGAGCAGTACTTC.

A note on this clone: Other nucleotide sequences in the sample specify the same CDR3. The genes are TRBV9 and TRBJ1-2, with D perhaps matching TRBD1 (6 bases). CDR3 length equals 12 residues. In germline, CDR1 is SGDLS, CDR2 YYNGEE. The V and J ends lost 4 bases and 4 bases respectively, with 8 bases between them. CDR3 sequence: CASSSGVYGYTF. The CDR3 region has the DNA TGTGCCAGCAGCTCAGGGGTCTATGGCTACACCTTC.

This chain connects TRBV5-1 to TRBJ2-7; weak D call: TRBD2 (5 bases). There are 16 residues in the CDR3. V shed 3 bases and J shed 4 bases, with 20 bases lying between them. Germline CDR1 and CDR2: SGHRS and YFSETQ. The CDR3 coding sequence is TGCGCCAGCAGCTCGGGAACTATGAGCGGCTCGTACGAGCAGTACTTC. It yields the protein CASSSGTMSGSYEQYF.

A remark on this clone: Other DNA variants within this sample encode the same CDR3. The CDR3 DNA follows: TGTGCCAGCAGTCTGGGACCAAACACTGAAGCTTTCTTT. This gives the protein CASSLGPNTEAFF. J is TRBJ1-1 and V is TRBV5-6; possible D gene TRBD1, 5 bases. Germline V gene sequence: CDR1 SGHDT, CDR2 YYEEEE. The CDR3 spans 13 residues. The V end lost 5 bases, the J end lost 2 bases, and 10 bases lay between the germline ends.

J is TRBJ2-1 and V is TRBV7-4, with a weak D call TRBD1 (6 bases). The CDR3 loop spans 15 amino acids. Looked up from germline, CDR1 is SGHVT and CDR2 is SQSDAQ. The V end was cut by 6 bases, the J end by 6 bases, with 18 bases between. This chain's CDR3 is CASSARGGPSNEQFF. The CDR3 nucleotides are TGTGCCAGCAGTGCCAGAGGGGGACCAAGCAATGAGCAGTTCTTC.

The chain combines TRBV2 with TRBJ1-5; a possible D gene is TRBD1 (6 bases). Trimming took 6 bases from V and 7 from J, leaving 16 bases between them. The V gene's germline CDR1 is SNHLY and CDR2 FYNNEI. The CDR3 extends over 14 amino acids. The DNA for the CDR3 is TGTGCCAGCAGGCCCCCCGAGGGGGGCCAGCCCCAGCATTTT. It is translated as CASRPPEGGQPQHF.

CDR3 sequence: CASRMGGETQYF. The CDR3 bases are TGTGCCAGCAGGATGGGGGGAGAGACCCAGTACTTC. The J gene is TRBJ2-5, the V gene TRBV7-9; a weak D match, TRBD2 (6 bases). The CDR3 covers 12 residues. The germline CDR1 and CDR2 sequences are SEHNR and FQNEAQ (reference sequence). The germline V and J ends were trimmed by 6 bases and 4 bases, with 9 bases remaining between them.

The chain carries TRBV7-8 and TRBJ2-7; D is uncertain. The germline gives CDR1 SGHVS, CDR2 FQNEAQ. Trimming pared 4 bases from V and 7 bases from J, leaving 20 bases between. This CDR3 has 15 amino acids. In DNA form, the CDR3 reads TGTGCCAGCAGCTCCTTACTCGGACGCCCACGGGAGCAGTACTTC. This encodes CASSSLLGRPREQYF.

The chain couples TRBV28 to TRBJ2-1; D gene ambiguous. Germline CDR1 and CDR2: MDHEN and SYDVKM. V lost 6 bases, J lost 7 bases, and 10 bases lay in between. This CDR3 is built from 12 residues. CDR3 region: CASSRSLNEQFF. CDR3 DNA: TGTGCCAGCAGCCGCTCACTAAATGAGCAGTTCTTC. Full variable domain (remainder filled in from reference TRBV28 and TRBJ2-1): DVKVTQSSRYLVKRTGEKVFLECVQDMDHENMFWYRQDPGLGLRLIYFSYDVKMKEKGDIPEGYSVSREKKERFSLILESASTNQTSMYLCASSRSLNEQFFGPGTRLTVL.

The rearrangement uses TRBV28 and TRBJ2-7; 7 bases fit TRBD1. Germline lookup yields CDR1 MDHEN and CDR2 SYDVKM. V was pared by 1 base and J by 6 bases, with 6 bases of the junction left unmatched. The CDR3 is 14 amino acids. CDR3 sequence reads: CASSLLSRGSEQYF. DNA for the CDR3: TGTGCCAGCAGTTTATTAAGCAGGGGGAGCGAGCAGTACTTC.

In regard to this clone: Other DNA sequences within the sample encode an identical CDR3. V usage is TRBV28 and J usage is TRBJ1-5; D gene ambiguous. The CDR3 has 12 residues. Germline-derived CDR1 and CDR2 are MDHEN and SYDVKM. V lost 6 bases and J lost 2, with 5 bases in between. The CDR3: CASRRGNQPQHF. For the CDR3, the DNA is TGTGCCAGCAGGAGGGGCAATCAGCCCCAGCATTTT.

V usage is TRBV28 and J usage is TRBJ1-5; D gene uncertain. CDR3 length equals 16 residues. Trimming cost V 6 bases and J 2 bases, with 17 bases left between them. Germline CDR1 reads MDHEN; CDR2 reads SYDVKM. CDR3 sequence reads: CASRPKAVSGNQPQHF. As DNA, the CDR3 is TGTGCCAGCAGGCCCAAGGCAGTCTCTGGCAATCAGCCCCAGCATTTT.

The rearrangement joins TRBV9 to TRBJ2-5; 10 bases line up with TRBD2. The CDR3 length is 15 residues. CDR1 is SGDLS, CDR2 YYNGEE, per germline. The V and J ends lost 3 bases and 0 bases, in that order; junction bases with no gene match: 2. CDR3 sequence reads: CASSDSGRYQETQYF. The CDR3 region has the DNA TGTGCCAGCAGCGATAGCGGGAGGTACCAAGAGACCCAGTACTTC.

The chain couples TRBV13 to TRBJ2-3; 11 nucleotides line up with TRBD2. Germline V gene data show CDR1 as PRHDT and CDR2 as FYEKMQ (reference sequence). The V segment lost 2 bases and the J segment 9 bases; nucleotides outside the gene matches: 10. The CDR3 has 16 amino acids. The chain's CDR3 is CASSLLAGGPGWTQYF. The CDR3 DNA follows: TGTGCCAGCAGCTTATTAGCGGGAGGGCCAGGGTGGACGCAGTATTTT.

This clone occurred once. The rearrangement uses TRBV7-9 and TRBJ2-1; 7 positions match TRBD1. Trimming removed 6 bases from V and 15 bases from J; junction bases left unmatched: 17. The CDR3 has 14 amino acids. Germline CDR1 is SEHNR and CDR2 is FQNEAQ (reference sequence). This CDR3 reads CASRSEPTGPNGFF. The DNA of the CDR3 is TGTGCCAGCAGATCGGAACCGACAGGGCCCAATGGGTTCTTC.

The V and J genes are TRBV7-2 and TRBJ2-5, with 7 nucleotides matching TRBD2. CDR1 and CDR2 (germline): SGHTA, FQGNSA. Trimming cost V 5 bases and J 4 bases; bases outside gene matches: 13. The CDR3 totals 16 residues. The CDR3 here is CASSQNSGGSSETQYF. The CDR3, as DNA: TGTGCCAGCAGCCAGAATAGTGGCGGGAGTTCAGAGACCCAGTACTTC.

V and J are TRBV7-9 and TRBJ2-7; D gene unclear. The germline V and J ends were trimmed by 6 bases and 7 bases, with 13 bases remaining between them. The CDR3 is 12 amino acids. Looked up from germline, CDR1 is SEHNR and CDR2 is FQNEAQ (reference sequence). CDR3 loop: CASSPSQGEQYF. The CDR3 DNA sequence: TGTGCCAGCAGTCCTTCTCAAGGGGAGCAGTACTTC.

The genes are TRBV28 and TRBJ2-7, with 12 bases aligning to TRBD1. The ends lost 5 bases at V and 0 bases at J; junction bases unmatched: 11. The length of the CDR3 is 18 residues. Germline loops: CDR1 MDHEN, CDR2 SYDVKM. The CDR3 protein is CASSARDRGPYSSYEQYF. The CDR3 nucleotides read TGTGCCAGCAGTGCAAGGGACAGGGGGCCCTATAGCTCCTACGAGCAGTACTTC. The entire variable domain, with the rest obtained from reference TRBV28 and TRBJ2-7, is as follows: DVKVTQSSRYLVKRTGEKVFLECVQDMDHENMFWYRQDPGLGLRLIYFSYDVKMKEKGDIPEGYSVSREKKERFSLILESASTNQTSMYLCASSARDRGPYSSYEQYFGPGTRLTVT.

The chain has TRBV5-6 and TRBJ2-1; D tentatively reads TRBD1 or TRBD2 (5 bases each). From germline, CDR1 is SGHDT and CDR2 YYEEEE. CDR3 length equals 13 residues. V lost 7 bases to trimming and J lost 2 bases, with 10 bases between them. The CDR3 nucleotides read TGTGCCAGCGGGACGGCCGCCTACAATGAGCAGTTCTTC. Translating it yields CASGTAAYNEQFF.